The clone carrying this T cell receptor (beta chain) was detected many times. This CDR3 has 14 amino acids. CDR1 and CDR2 (germline): LNHDA, SQIVND (reference sequence). Unmatched junction bases numbered 4, after V lost 7 bases and J lost 1 base. The entry originates in a study of T cells in Graves' hyperthyroidism and ophthalmopathy. Researchers took RNA transcripts and amplified the TCR beta CDR3 regions from them. The study used the HTBI primer set for a first-round RT-PCR of the TCR CDR3. Each CDR3 protein is one row after TCRdb ran MiXCR on the multiplex PCR reads. Of 150,000 or so distinct CDR3 sequences detected, less than 25% appear once; the ten largest clones hold more than 65%.

This receptor was obtained from a woman in her fifties or sixties with Graves' hyperthyroidism that later progressed to Graves' ophthalmopathy. This chain joins TRBV19 and TRBJ1-1; 9 bases align to TRBD1. What was sequenced was blood. CDR3 DNA: TGTGCCAGTATGGAGGACAGGGGGAACACTGAAGCTTTCTTT. Translated: CASMEDRGNTEAFF.